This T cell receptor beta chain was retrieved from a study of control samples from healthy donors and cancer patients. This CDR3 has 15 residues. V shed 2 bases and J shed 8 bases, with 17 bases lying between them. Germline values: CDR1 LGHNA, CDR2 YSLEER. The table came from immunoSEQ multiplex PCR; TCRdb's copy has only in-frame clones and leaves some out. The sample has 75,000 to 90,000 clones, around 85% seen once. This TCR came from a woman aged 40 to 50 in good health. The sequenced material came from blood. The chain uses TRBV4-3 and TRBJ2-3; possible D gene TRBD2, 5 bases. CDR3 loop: CASSQRDAQLSTQYF. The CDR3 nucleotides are TGCGCCAGCAGCCAACGGGATGCCCAGTTGAGTACGCAGTATTTT.